A few counts support the clone carrying this T cell receptor beta chain. Its specificity is not known. TCRdb used MiXCR to reprocess the 5' RACE reads, holding one entry per CDR3 protein. This sample carries some 300,000 distinct CDR3 sequences, around 12% of them seen once, and the ten largest clones take approximately 7.6%. This specimen belongs to a study of identical twins. The study's findings and limits: Out-of-frame alpha sequences shared between twins exhibited an excess of low generation probability.

There are 12 residues in the CDR3. V was clipped by 6 bases and J by 7 bases, with 13 bases between them. Per germline, CDR1 DFQATT and CDR2 SNEGSKA (reference sequence). These records were also assigned to another study, of yellow fever vaccine responses in identical twins.

The specimen was CD8+ T cells sorted from blood. The receptor's source is a woman aged 18-35 years in good health. This chain links TRBV20-1 with TRBJ1-5, with D possibly being TRBD1 (5 bases). CDR3 sequence: CSARDWDQPQHF. For the CDR3, the DNA is TGCAGTGCCAGGGACTGGGACCAGCCCCAGCATTTT.